The TCR beta chain under discussion was sequenced for a study of blood T cell repertoires in COVID-19. Turning to the study itself: Whether acute or convalescent, the COVID-19 samples came from the United States, Italy and Spain. In each case, the material was cDNA or gDNA derived from T cells, B-cell-depleted T cells, or PBMCs.

Trimming removed 1 base from V and 0 bases from J, with 7 bases in between. This CDR3 comprises 14 residues. Germline V gene lookup returns CDR1 SNHLY and CDR2 FYNNEI. Under the authors' procedure: Amplified reference gene primers provided the basis for estimating nucleated cell counts. The table came from immunoSEQ multiplex PCR; TCRdb's copy has only in-frame clones and leaves some out. V, J and clone size are those of that table, while D and trimming were read from the DNA. The table records around 150,000 clones, about 80% of them present only once. The sequence came from a woman aged 60-75 years with acute or convalescent COVID-19. The chain carries TRBV2 and TRBJ2-7, with no clear D. The sample consisted of peripheral blood. The CDR3 loop is CASSEERFSYEQYF. The CDR3 DNA follows: TGTGCCAGCAGTGAAGAGCGATTCTCCTACGAGCAGTACTTC.